The clone carrying this T cell receptor (beta chain) was recorded a few times. The antigen is not known. This CDR3 comprises 17 residues. Germline-derived CDR1 and CDR2 are LGHNA and YSLEER. Trimming took 4 bases from V and 8 from J; bases not matched to a gene: 17. A single record per CDR3 protein comes from TCRdb applying MiXCR to the 5' RACE reads. The data contain some 240,000 distinct CDR3 sequences, about 5.2% of them singletons. This sample is drawn from a study of T cells after yellow fever vaccination. Study at large: Preparation of the low-cell-number fractions used SMART-Seq v4 Ultra Low Input.

General observations from the study: A faster peak, day 5 versus 15, was reached by the weaker secondary response. The CD4 compartment and the CD8 compartment contained a small share of clonotypes in common. Post-booster reappearance was seen for most primary-vaccination clones (nearly 97% CD4, around 90% CD8).

Sequencing was performed on CD4+ T cells sorted from PBMCs, taken on the day of the yellow fever booster vaccination. This clonotype was obtained from a young man who received the YFV17D yellow fever vaccine. V is TRBV4-3 and J is TRBJ2-1, with 7 bases lining up with TRBD2. The CDR3 is CASSPRLGGSVGYEQFF. CDR3 DNA sequence: TGCGCCAGCAGCCCACGGCTGGGCGGGAGTGTGGGCTATGAGCAGTTCTTC.